This section outlines one T cell receptor beta chain sequence together with its context. Its antigen is not identified. These data are taken from a study of T cell responses to AZD1222 COVID-19 vaccine. Notes on the study in general: Seropositive at baseline were only six or seven AZD1222 recipients. When two AZD1222 doses had been given, Spike-specific TCR breadth and depth rose.

This CDR3 comprises 13 residues. Germline-derived CDR1 and CDR2 are ENHRY and SYGVKD. V lost 7 bases and J lost 2, with 11 bases in between. Using immunoSEQ multiplex PCR, the repertoire was profiled, and TCRdb retains in-frame clones only, with some absent. The data contain tens of thousands of clones, 90% of them singletons. Sequencing used peripheral blood, obtained 28 days after the second AZD1222 dose. The chain employs TRBV10-3 and TRBJ1-2; D is uncertain. The TCR comes from an adult who received the AZD1222 COVID-19 vaccine. Here the CDR3 DNA reads TGTGCCATCAATCTTGGCGTGAACTATGGCTACACCTTC. This codes for CAINLGVNYGYTF.